These 10 T cell receptor beta chains originate from one sample sequenced in a study of T cells in Graves' hyperthyroidism and ophthalmopathy. It was RNA transcripts that yielded the amplified TCR beta CDR3 regions. Researchers ran a first-round RT-PCR on the TCR CDR3 using the HTBI primer set. TCRdb fed the multiplex PCR reads into MiXCR, producing one record per CDR3 protein. The sample includes around 350,000 distinct CDR3 sequences, 19% seen only once; the top ten take about 3.7%. Sequencing was done on a sample of blood. The source of these receptors is a woman aged 18-29 years with Graves' hyperthyroidism.

The gene calls are TRBV20-1 and TRBJ2-5; 7 nucleotides align to TRBD2. Germline values: CDR1 DFQATT, CDR2 SNEGSKA (reference sequence). This CDR3 comprises 12 residues. Trimming removed 5 bases from V and 3 bases from J; junction bases left unmatched: 3. CDR3 coding DNA: TGCAGTGCTGTACGGGGGGAAGAGACCCAGTACTTC. It codes for CSAVRGEETQYF.

This clonotype appeared many times. J is TRBJ2-2 and V is TRBV11-2, with D possibly TRBD2 on 5 matching bases. Germline assignment: CDR1 SGHAT and CDR2 FQNNGV. CDR3 length: 16 amino acids. The V end was cut by 4 bases, the J end by 4 bases, with 16 bases between. The CDR3 protein is CASSWARERITGELFF. DNA of the CDR3: TGTGCCAGCAGCTGGGCTCGAGAGCGGATCACCGGGGAGCTGTTTTTT.

In its sample, this clonotype was seen many times. The chain couples TRBV2 to TRBJ2-5, with D perhaps matching TRBD1 or TRBD2 (5 bases each). The CDR3 has 13 residues. V was clipped by 4 bases and J by 5 bases, with 11 bases between them. Per germline, CDR1 SNHLY and CDR2 FYNNEI. CDR3 sequence reads: CASSVGGRETQYF. CDR3 nucleotide sequence: TGTGCCAGCAGTGTTGGGGGACGGGAGACCCAGTACTTC.

This clonotype was seen at least ten times. The J gene is TRBJ1-1, the V gene TRBV29-1; maybe TRBD1 (6 bases). The CDR3 covers 12 residues. V gave up 4 bases and J gave up 3 bases, with 9 bases separating them. The germline gives CDR1 SQVTM, CDR2 ANQGSEA. The CDR3 sequence: CSVVRGYTEAFF. The CDR3 DNA is TGCAGCGTTGTGAGGGGGTACACTGAAGCTTTCTTT.

The chain links TRBV18 to TRBJ1-2, with D hard to call. Germline-derived CDR1 and CDR2 are KGHSH and LQKENI. Between the trimmed V and J ends, which lost 2 bases and 4 bases, there was a span of 14 bases. This CDR3 spans 15 amino acids. CDR3 sequence (DNA): TGTGCCAGCTCACCAGACCTGGACGGACTCTATGGCTACACCTTC. This codes for CASSPDLDGLYGYTF.

This clonotype was found many times. The genes are TRBV28 and TRBJ2-7, with 7 bases matching TRBD1. This CDR3 spans 14 amino acids. CDR1 and CDR2 from the germline V gene are MDHEN and SYDVKM. The trim removed 6 bases at V and 3 bases at J, leaving 8 bases unmatched. CDR3 DNA sequence: TGTGCCAGCAGGAAAGGGGGCCCTTACTACGAGCAGTACTTC. Translated, it gives CASRKGGPYYEQYF. The variable domain in full, with the rest retrieved from reference TRBV28 and TRBJ2-7, is DVKVTQSSRYLVKRTGEKVFLECVQDMDHENMFWYRQDPGLGLRLIYFSYDVKMKEKGDIPEGYSVSREKKERFSLILESASTNQTSMYLCASRKGGPYYEQYFGPGTRLTVT.

The sample holds many counts of this clonotype. This chain connects TRBV6-2 or TRBV6-3 to TRBJ1-5; D perhaps matches TRBD1 (5 bases). This CDR3 comprises 11 residues. Germline CDR1 is MNHEY and CDR2 is SVGEGT. Between the trimmed V and J ends, which lost 6 bases and 11 bases, there was a span of 11 bases. This chain's CDR3 is CASRDRDAQHF. The CDR3 region has the DNA TGTGCCAGCAGAGACCGGGACGCCCAGCATTTT.

Points on this clonotype: A much bigger clone sits one base away, suggesting this may be a read error. The chain uses TRBV20-1 and TRBJ2-7; TRBD1 agrees at 9 bases. Germline CDR1 reads DFQATT; CDR2 reads SNEGSKA (reference sequence). The CDR3 covers 14 residues. CDR3 in DNA: TGCATTGCGGGGGACAGGGAATATTCCGGCGAGCAGTACTTC. Translation: CIAGDREYSGEQYF.

The genes are TRBV29-1 and TRBJ2-7, with 10 bases fitting TRBD1. The CDR3 loop spans 13 amino acids. Trimming removed 7 bases from V and 5 bases from J; junction bases left unmatched: 8. CDR1 and CDR2 from the germline V gene are SQVTM and ANQGSEA. The CDR3 loop is CSAMDRGYHEQYF. CDR3 DNA: TGCAGCGCTATGGACAGGGGGTATCACGAGCAGTACTTC.

This clonotype was seen ten or more times. The rearrangement joins TRBV7-9 to TRBJ1-1; D is unresolved. V lost 1 base and J 0 bases, leaving 9 bases between the germline ends. This CDR3 has 15 amino acids. Germline assignment: CDR1 SEHNR and CDR2 FQNEAQ (reference sequence). The CDR3 sequence is CASSLVSGMNTEAFF. CDR3 coding DNA: TGTGCCAGCAGCTTAGTATCGGGGATGAACACTGAAGCTTTCTTT. Full variable domain (outside the CDR3, taken from reference TRBV7-9 and TRBJ1-1): DTGVSQNPRHKITKRGQNVTFRCDPISEHNRLYWYRQTLGQGPEFLTYFQNEAQLEKSRLLSDRFSAERPKGSFSTLEIQRTEQGDSAMYLCASSLVSGMNTEAFFGQGTRLTVV.